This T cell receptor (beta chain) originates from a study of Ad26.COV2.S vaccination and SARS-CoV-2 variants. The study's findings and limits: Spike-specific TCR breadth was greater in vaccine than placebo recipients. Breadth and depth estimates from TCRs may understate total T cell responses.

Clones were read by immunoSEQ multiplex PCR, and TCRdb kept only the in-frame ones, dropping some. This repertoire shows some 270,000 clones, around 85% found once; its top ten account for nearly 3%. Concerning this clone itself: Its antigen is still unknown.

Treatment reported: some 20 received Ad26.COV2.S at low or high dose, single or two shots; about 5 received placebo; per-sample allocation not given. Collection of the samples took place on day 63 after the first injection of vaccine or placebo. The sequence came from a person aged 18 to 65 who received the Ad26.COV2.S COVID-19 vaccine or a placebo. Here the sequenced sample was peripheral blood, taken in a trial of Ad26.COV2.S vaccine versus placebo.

CDR3 nucleotide sequence: TGTGCCAGTAGTATTCTGGTTGGTTGGGGACCGGAGTATCAGCCCCAGCATTTT. Protein: CASSILVGWGPEYQPQHF. This chain joins TRBV19 and TRBJ1-5, with a tentative D call TRBD1 (5 bases). Germline V lookup: CDR1 LNHDA, CDR2 SQIVND (reference sequence). This CDR3 region has 18 residues. Deletions cut 3 bases from V and 5 bases from J, with 23 bases between.